Below, 21 T cell receptor beta chains from the same sample are listed, as sequenced in a study of cytomegalovirus exposure and HLA in healthy donors (dated by TCRdb to about 2017). Libraries came from the immunoSEQ multiplex PCR assay. The multiplex PCR relied on a mix of 60 forward primers for TCR Vbeta segments and 13 reverse primers for TCR Jbeta segments. Entries here come from immuneACCESS through TCRdb and include only in-frame sequences with V and J called. Some clones fail to appear in such tables; in the studies checked, an unresolved V gene covers under half of the shortfall, and the cause of the remainder is unknown. The sample includes under 200,000 clones, with 81% observed a single time. The ten most abundant clones make up around 4% of the sample. The sample taken for sequencing was PBMCs. The receptors stem from a man aged 50-59 years in good health and CMV-seronegative.

The chain carries TRBV7-2 and TRBJ1-5; D not resolved. The CDR3 extends over 13 amino acids. In germline, CDR1 is SGHTA, CDR2 FQGNSA. Trimming stripped 2 bases from V and 11 bases from J, with 13 bases between. CDR3 sequence reads: CASSLSGIGAQHF. CDR3 in DNA: TGTGCCAGCAGCTTATCCGGGATCGGGGCCCAGCATTTT.

V usage is TRBV18 and J usage is TRBJ1-4; 8 bases fit TRBD1. The trim removed 3 bases at V and 3 bases at J, leaving 9 bases unmatched. This CDR3 contains 17 residues. The V gene's germline CDR1 is KGHSH and CDR2 LQKENI. The CDR3 bases are TGTGCCAGCTCACCTTACCCAGGGGGCGCCTCTAATGAAAAACTGTTTTTT. Its protein product is CASSPYPGGASNEKLFF.

The chain is built from TRBV6-5 and TRBJ2-7; 8 bases map to TRBD1. Trimming cost V 5 bases and J 1 base; bases outside gene matches: 7. Germline V lookup: CDR1 MNHEY, CDR2 SVGAGI. The length of the CDR3 is 15 residues. CDR3: CASSRRTGLSYEQYF. In DNA, the CDR3 is TGTGCCAGCAGTCGAAGGACAGGGTTGTCCTACGAGCAGTACTTC.

CDR3 in amino acids: CASSLTPGYRPETQYF. The CDR3 bases are TGTGCCAGCAGCTTGACTCCGGGTTACCGACCGGAGACCCAGTACTTC. This rearrangement joins TRBV5-5 to TRBJ2-5, with D unresolved. The V end lost 1 base, the J end lost 5 bases, and 18 bases lay between the germline ends. The CDR3 is 16 amino acids. The germline gives CDR1 SGHKS, CDR2 YYEKEE (reference sequence).

This rearrangement joins TRBV11-2 to TRBJ2-3; D gene uncertain. This CDR3 has 11 residues. Between the trimmed V and J ends, which lost 6 bases and 5 bases, there was a span of 6 bases. Germline V gene lookup returns CDR1 SGHAT and CDR2 FQNNGV. CDR3 nucleotide sequence: TGTGCCAGCAGTCAACTAGATACGCAGTATTTT. This encodes CASSQLDTQYF.

The chain combines TRBV2 with TRBJ1-2; 12 nucleotides line up with TRBD1. Trimming took 11 bases from V and 4 from J; bases not matched to a gene: 8. The germline gives CDR1 SNHLY, CDR2 FYNNEI. The CDR3 loop spans 14 amino acids. Here the CDR3 reads CAGAGTGGSYGYTF. As DNA, the CDR3 is TGTGCCGGAGCCGGGACAGGGGGCAGCTATGGCTACACCTTC. The full variable domain, in which reference TRBV2 and TRBJ1-2 provide the parts outside the CDR3, is EPEVTQTPSHQVTQMGQEVILRCVPISNHLYFYWYRQILGQKVEFLVSFYNNEISEKSEIFDDQFSVERPDGSNFTLKIRSTKLEDSAMYFCAGAGTGGSYGYTFGSGTRLTVV.

The chain carries TRBV7-2 and TRBJ2-4, with 7 positions matching TRBD2. Trimming took 5 bases from V and 0 from J; bases not matched to a gene: 10. Germline CDR1 SGHTA, CDR2 FQGNSA. The CDR3 consists of 17 residues. The CDR3 DNA reads TGTGCCAGCAGCCTTAGCGGGTCGGGGGTAGCCAAAAACATTCAGTACTTC. It is translated as CASSLSGSGVAKNIQYF. The full variable domain, rest sourced from reference TRBV7-2 and TRBJ2-4, is GAGVSQSPSNKVTEKGKDVELRCDPISGHTALYWYRQSLGQGLEFLIYFQGNSAPDKSGLPSDRFSAERTGGSVSTLTIQRTQQEDSAVYLCASSLSGSGVAKNIQYFGAGTRLSVL.

This clone has more than one count but fewer than ten. The chain uses TRBV10-1 and TRBJ2-5, with D unresolved. Trimming removed 11 bases at V and 5 bases at J, with 18 bases between. CDR1 and CDR2 (germline): WNHNN, SYGVQD (reference sequence). The CDR3 spans 13 residues. The CDR3 sequence is CAGFVLPLETQYF. CDR3 nucleotide sequence: TGCGCCGGTTTCGTCCTACCGCTCGAGACCCAGTACTTC.

The J gene is TRBJ1-6, the V gene TRBV4-1; D gene uncertain. V was trimmed by 4 bases and J by 14 bases, leaving 18 bases between them. The germline CDR1 and CDR2 sequences are MGHRA and YSYEKL. The CDR3 loop spans 14 amino acids. CDR3: CASSPLLEVETLHF. CDR3 nucleotide sequence: TGCGCCAGCAGCCCTTTGCTGGAGGTCGAAACCCTCCACTTT.

The CDR3 DNA reads TGTGCCAGCAGCCGGAGGGAACCACTTGGCTACACCTTC. Its translation: CASSRREPLGYTF. The gene calls are TRBV5-6 and TRBJ1-2; no clear D. CDR1 is SGHDT, CDR2 YYEEEE, per germline. V shed 4 bases and J shed 7 bases, with 14 bases lying between them. CDR3 size: 13 residues.

The chain has TRBV21-1 and TRBJ1-3; TRBD1, the D gene given by the table, was not confirmed from the DNA. TRBV21-1 counts as a pseudogene. CDR3 length: 9 amino acids. CDR3 sequence: CATGNTIYF. DNA for the CDR3: TGTGCCACAGGAAACACCATATATTTT.

This sequence joins TRBV14 and TRBJ1-1, with D uncertain. V was trimmed by 1 base and J by 0 bases, leaving 6 bases between them. Germline V CDR1 and CDR2: SGHDN, FVKESK. This CDR3 has 14 residues. The CDR3: CASSQAPMNTEAFF. In DNA, the CDR3 is TGTGCCAGCAGCCAAGCCCCCATGAACACTGAAGCTTTCTTT. The whole variable domain, remainder taken from reference TRBV14 and TRBJ1-1, is EAGVTQFPSHSVIEKGQTVTLRCDPISGHDNLYWYRRVMGKEIKFLLHFVKESKQDESGMPNNRFLAERTGGTYSTLKVQPAELEDSGVYFCASSQAPMNTEAFFGQGTRLTVV.

This clone appeared a single time. The V gene is TRBV30, the J gene TRBJ1-5; TRBD1 matches 7 bases. The CDR3 is made up of 14 amino acids. V trimming: 4 bases; J trimming: 4 bases; junction bases outside the gene matches: 7. From germline, CDR1 is GTSNPN and CDR2 SVGIG (reference sequence). The DNA for the CDR3 is TGTGCCTGGACTATACAGGGGAGAAATCAGCCCCAGCATTTT. Translating it yields CAWTIQGRNQPQHF.

V is TRBV6-5 and J is TRBJ2-4; D might be TRBD1 (6 bases). With 4 bases removed from V and 9 bases from J, the gap between germline ends came to 16 bases. This CDR3 comprises 14 residues. The V gene's germline CDR1 is MNHEY and CDR2 SVGAGI. CDR3 loop: CASSSIPGEVIQYF. The CDR3 nucleotides read TGTGCCAGCAGTTCGATACCAGGGGAAGTCATTCAGTACTTC.

The V gene is TRBV6-5, the J gene TRBJ2-4, with 9 bases matching TRBD1. Losses at the gene ends were 6 bases for V and 8 bases for J; bases not matched to a gene: 11. Germline-derived CDR1 and CDR2 are MNHEY and SVGAGI. The CDR3 sequence is 15 residues long. DNA of the CDR3: TGTGCCAGCAGAAGCCTGGGACAGGGCGAGGACATTCAGTACTTC. Its protein product is CASRSLGQGEDIQYF.

The chain combines TRBV20-1 with TRBJ2-1; D gene unclear. Trimming shortened V by 6 bases and J by 8 bases, and 8 bases separated the two germline ends. Germline V lookup: CDR1 DFQATT, CDR2 SNEGSKA (reference sequence). This CDR3 region has 10 residues. CDR3: CSAIYYEQFF. CDR3 DNA: TGCAGTGCCATATACTATGAGCAGTTCTTC.

The chain combines TRBV29-1 with TRBJ2-7, with 9 bases identical to TRBD1. V was pared by 6 bases and J by 3 bases, with 9 bases of the junction left unmatched. This CDR3 comprises 14 residues. Germline assignment: CDR1 SQVTM and CDR2 ANQGSEA. CDR3 residues: CSVTGQGRGYEQYF. CDR3 bases: TGCAGCGTAACGGGACAGGGAAGAGGCTACGAGCAGTACTTC.

The chain employs TRBV7-2 and TRBJ2-5; weak D call: TRBD2 (7 bases). From germline, CDR1 is SGHTA and CDR2 FQGNSA. Trimming removed 2 bases at V and 5 bases at J, with 18 bases between. The CDR3 is made up of 16 amino acids. This CDR3 reads CASSLNRGAGWETQYF. CDR3 bases: TGTGCCAGCAGCTTAAATCGGGGGGCGGGTTGGGAGACCCAGTACTTC.

This clone came up once. V gene TRBV27 combines with J gene TRBJ2-7; D is possibly TRBD1 (7 bases). The CDR3 consists of 16 residues. From germline, CDR1 is MNHEY and CDR2 SMNVEV (reference sequence). With 7 bases removed from V and 6 bases from J, the gap between germline ends came to 25 bases. CDR3 sequence (DNA): TGTGCCAGCAACCGTCGATGGGGGGACAGTCTTGCCGAGCAGTACTTC. Translated: CASNRRWGDSLAEQYF.

This clone appeared once. This chain joins TRBV2 and TRBJ1-5, with TRBD1 matching over 7 bases. CDR1 is SNHLY, CDR2 FYNNEI, per germline. Trimming cost V 5 bases and J 4 bases; bases outside gene matches: 2. This CDR3 is 13 amino acids long. The CDR3 nucleotides read TGTGCCAGCAGTTACAGGGGAAATCAGCCCCAGCATTTT. It translates to CASSYRGNQPQHF.

The V and J genes are TRBV4-3 and TRBJ1-3; D is uncertain. Germline lookup yields CDR1 LGHNA and CDR2 YSLEER. This CDR3 comprises 15 residues. The V end was cut by 1 base, the J end by 0 bases, with 7 bases between. CDR3 in DNA: TGCGCCAGCAGCCAAGGGGCGTTCTCTGGAAACACCATATATTTT. Translated: CASSQGAFSGNTIYF.